This T cell receptor beta chain was captured in a study of OX40 agonist ivuxolimab in advanced cancers. Whole-study context: Ivuxolimab is a fully human IgG2 antibody that activates OX40 (CD134). Three patients had partial responses: one hepatocellular carcinoma, two cutaneous melanoma.

The repertoire was sequenced with immunoSEQ multiplex PCR; TCRdb's copy has only in-frame clones and lacks some. The profile shows around 45,000 clones, 70% to 85% of them singletons. General observations from the study: At 0.1-3.0 mg/kg, partial responders had clonal expansion among the lowest observed.

V lost 5 bases, J lost 3 bases, and 8 bases lay in between. The CDR3 runs to 12 residues. Per the germline V gene, CDR1 is SGHTA and CDR2 is FQGTGA. Comments on this clone: Its antigen is undetermined.

The sequenced sample was CD4+ or CD8+ T cells sorted from blood, obtained in a trial of the OX40 agonist ivuxolimab. The rearrangement joins TRBV7-3 to TRBJ2-7, with D perhaps being TRBD1 or TRBD2 (5 bases each). This sequence originates from an adult with an advanced solid tumor such as melanoma, head and neck, liver or kidney cancer. The DNA for the CDR3 is TGTGCCAGCAGCCGGGACGGCTACGAGCAGTACTTC. Protein: CASSRDGYEQYF.